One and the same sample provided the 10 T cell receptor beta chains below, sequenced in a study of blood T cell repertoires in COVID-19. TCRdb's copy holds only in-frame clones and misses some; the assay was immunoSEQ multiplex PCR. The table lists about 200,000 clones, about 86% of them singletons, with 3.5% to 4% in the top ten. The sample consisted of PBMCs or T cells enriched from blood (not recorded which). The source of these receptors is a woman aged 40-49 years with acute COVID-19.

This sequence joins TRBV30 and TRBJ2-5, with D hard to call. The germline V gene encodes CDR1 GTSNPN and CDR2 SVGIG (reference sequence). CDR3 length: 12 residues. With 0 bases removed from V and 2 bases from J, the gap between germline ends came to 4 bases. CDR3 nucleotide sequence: TGTGCCTGGAGTGTCTTACAAGAGACCCAGTACTTC. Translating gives CAWSVLQETQYF.

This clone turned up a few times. This CDR3 reads CASNRDYGYTF. The CDR3 DNA reads TGTGCCAGCAACAGGGACTATGGCTACACCTTC. This chain links TRBV7-2 with TRBJ1-2; tentatively, D is TRBD1 (6 bases). The V gene lost 7 bases and the J gene lost 3 bases, with 6 bases spanning the gap. CDR1 SGHTA and CDR2 FQGNSA come from the germline V gene. This CDR3 has 11 residues.

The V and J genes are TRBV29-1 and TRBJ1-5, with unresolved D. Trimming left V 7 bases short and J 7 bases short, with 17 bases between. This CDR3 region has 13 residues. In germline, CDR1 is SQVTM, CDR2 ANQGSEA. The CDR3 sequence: CSAEGREGQPQHF. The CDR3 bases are TGCAGCGCCGAAGGACGGGAAGGGCAGCCCCAGCATTTT.

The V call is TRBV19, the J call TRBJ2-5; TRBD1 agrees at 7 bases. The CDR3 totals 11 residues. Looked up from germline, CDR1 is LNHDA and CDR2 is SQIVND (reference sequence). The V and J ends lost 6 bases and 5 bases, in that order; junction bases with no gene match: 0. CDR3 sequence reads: CASRQGETQYF. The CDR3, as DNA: TGTGCCAGTAGACAGGGGGAGACCCAGTACTTC. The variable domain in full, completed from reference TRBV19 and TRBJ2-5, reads DGGITQSPKYLFRKEGQNVTLSCEQNLNHDAMYWYRQDPGQGLRLIYYSQIVNDFQKGDIAEGYSVSREKKESFPLTVTSAQKNPTAFYLCASRQGETQYFGPGTRLLVL.

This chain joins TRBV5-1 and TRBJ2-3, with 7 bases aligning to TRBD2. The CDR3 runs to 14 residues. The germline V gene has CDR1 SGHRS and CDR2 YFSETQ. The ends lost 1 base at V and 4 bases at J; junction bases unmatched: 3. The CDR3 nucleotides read TGCGCCAGCAGCTTGTCCGGGAGGCCAGATACGCAGTATTTT. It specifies CASSLSGRPDTQYF.

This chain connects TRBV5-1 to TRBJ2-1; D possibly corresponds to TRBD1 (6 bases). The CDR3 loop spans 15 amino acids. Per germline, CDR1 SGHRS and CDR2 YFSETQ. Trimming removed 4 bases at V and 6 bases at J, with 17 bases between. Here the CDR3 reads CASSRTGSVGNEQFF. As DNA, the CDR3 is TGCGCCAGCAGCCGAACAGGGAGCGTCGGCAATGAGCAGTTCTTC. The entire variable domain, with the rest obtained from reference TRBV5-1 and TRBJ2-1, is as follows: KAGVTQTPRYLIKTRGQQVTLSCSPISGHRSVSWYQQTPGQGLQFLFEYFSETQRNKGNFPGRFSGRQFSNSRSEMNVSTLELGDSALYLCASSRTGSVGNEQFFGPGTRLTVL.

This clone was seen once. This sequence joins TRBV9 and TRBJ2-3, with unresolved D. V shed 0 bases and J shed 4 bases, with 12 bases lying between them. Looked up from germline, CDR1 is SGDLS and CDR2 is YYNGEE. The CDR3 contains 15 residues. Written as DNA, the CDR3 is TGTGCCAGCAGCGTAGCGGCAGGTTTGTCAGATACGCAGTATTTT. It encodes CASSVAAGLSDTQYF.

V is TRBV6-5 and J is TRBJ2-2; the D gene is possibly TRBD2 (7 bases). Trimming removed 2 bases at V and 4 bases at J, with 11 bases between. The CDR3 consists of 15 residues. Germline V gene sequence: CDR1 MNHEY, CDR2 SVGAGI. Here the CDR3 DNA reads TGTGCCAGCAGTTACGCGGGGGCCCCCACCGGGGAGCTGTTTTTT. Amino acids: CASSYAGAPTGELFF.

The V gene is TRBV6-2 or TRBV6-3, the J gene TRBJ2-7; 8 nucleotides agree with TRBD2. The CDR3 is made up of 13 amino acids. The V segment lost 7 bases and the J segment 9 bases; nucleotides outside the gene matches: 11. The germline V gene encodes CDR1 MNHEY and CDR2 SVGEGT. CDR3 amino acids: CASTPGGRRGQYF. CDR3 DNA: TGTGCCAGCACCCCCGGCGGGAGGCGGGGGCAGTACTTC.

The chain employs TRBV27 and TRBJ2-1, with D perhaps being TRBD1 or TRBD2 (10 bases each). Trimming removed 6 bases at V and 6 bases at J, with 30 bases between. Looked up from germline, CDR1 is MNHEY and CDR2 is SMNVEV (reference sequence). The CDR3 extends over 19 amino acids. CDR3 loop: CASSLRTGGLAGGLNEQFF. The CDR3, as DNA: TGTGCCAGCAGCTTAAGGACAGGGGGGTTAGCGGGAGGCCTCAATGAGCAGTTCTTC.